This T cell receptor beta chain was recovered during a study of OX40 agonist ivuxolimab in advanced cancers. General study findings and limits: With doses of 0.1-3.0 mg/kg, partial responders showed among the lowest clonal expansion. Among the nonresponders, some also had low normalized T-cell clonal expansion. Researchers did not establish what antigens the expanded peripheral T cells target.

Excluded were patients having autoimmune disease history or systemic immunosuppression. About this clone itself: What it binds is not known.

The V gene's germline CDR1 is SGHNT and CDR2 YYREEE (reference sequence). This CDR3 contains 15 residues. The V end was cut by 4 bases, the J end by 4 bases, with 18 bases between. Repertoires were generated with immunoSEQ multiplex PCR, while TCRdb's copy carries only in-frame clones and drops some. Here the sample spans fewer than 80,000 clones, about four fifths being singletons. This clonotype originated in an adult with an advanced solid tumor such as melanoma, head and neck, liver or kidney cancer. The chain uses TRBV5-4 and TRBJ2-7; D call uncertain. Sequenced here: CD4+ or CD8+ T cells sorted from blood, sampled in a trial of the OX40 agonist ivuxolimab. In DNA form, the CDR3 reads TGTGCCAGCAGCCTTGAAGGAGTAGCTCAGTACGAGCAGTACTTC. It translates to CASSLEGVAQYEQYF.